The clone carrying this T cell receptor (beta chain) has a handful of counts. The entry originates in a study of shared clonotypes between healthy human individuals. For the study at large: Participating donors consisted of two women and three men aged 18 to 49.

The V gene end was trimmed by 1 base and the J gene end by 11 bases; junction bases not matched to a gene: 7. Germline CDR1 and CDR2: SGHNT and YYREEE (reference sequence). This CDR3 has 13 amino acids. Each subset's genomic DNA was shared equally among a number of immunoSEQ plates. Each PCR replicate run on unsorted PBMC took in approximately 270 ng DNA, around 30,000 T cell genomes. The table came from immunoSEQ multiplex PCR; TCRdb's copy has only in-frame clones and leaves some out. The sample lists fewer than 600,000 clones, around 80% occurring once. Within Nashville, Tennessee resided all donors, each a Caucasian adult.

The receptor's source is a woman in her thirties or forties in good health. Some clones in this sample may be carry-over from other donors' samples. The V gene is TRBV5-4, the J gene TRBJ1-2, with 8 bases aligning to TRBD1. Specimen: PBMCs. For the CDR3, the DNA is TGTGCCAGCAGCTTGTCCACAGGGGGTGATTACACCTTC. Translated: CASSLSTGGDYTF. Full variable domain (outside the CDR3, taken from reference TRBV5-4 and TRBJ1-2): ETGVTQSPTHLIKTRGQQVTLRCSSQSGHNTVSWYQQALGQGPQFIFQYYREEENGRGNFPPRFSGLQFPNYSSELNVNALELDDSALYLCASSLSTGGDYTFGSGTRLTVV.